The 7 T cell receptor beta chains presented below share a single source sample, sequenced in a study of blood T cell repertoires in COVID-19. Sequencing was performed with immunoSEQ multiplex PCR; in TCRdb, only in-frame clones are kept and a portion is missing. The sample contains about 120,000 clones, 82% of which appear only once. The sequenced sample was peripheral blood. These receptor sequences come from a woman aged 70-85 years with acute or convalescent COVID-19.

CDR3 in amino acids: CASSMGPGQGGTGELFF. In DNA form, the CDR3 reads TGTGCCAGTAGTATGGGGCCCGGACAGGGCGGCACCGGGGAGCTGTTTTTT. This chain links TRBV19 with TRBJ2-2; TRBD1 matches 8 bases. This CDR3 comprises 17 residues. V dropped 3 bases and J dropped 4; count of bases not matched to a gene: 10. The V gene's germline CDR1 is LNHDA and CDR2 SQIVND (reference sequence).

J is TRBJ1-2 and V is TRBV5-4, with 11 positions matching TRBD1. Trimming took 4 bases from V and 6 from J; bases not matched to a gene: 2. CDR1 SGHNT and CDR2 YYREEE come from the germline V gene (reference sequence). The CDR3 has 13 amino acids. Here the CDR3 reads CASSPDRGHGYTF. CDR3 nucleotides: TGTGCCAGCAGCCCGGACAGGGGGCATGGCTACACCTTC.

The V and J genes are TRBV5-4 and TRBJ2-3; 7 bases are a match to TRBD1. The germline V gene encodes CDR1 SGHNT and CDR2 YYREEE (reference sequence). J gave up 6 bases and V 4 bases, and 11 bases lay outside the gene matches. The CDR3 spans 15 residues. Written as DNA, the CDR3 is TGTGCCAGCAGCGGCCGGGACAGAGGAGATGATACGCAGTATTTT. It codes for CASSGRDRGDDTQYF.

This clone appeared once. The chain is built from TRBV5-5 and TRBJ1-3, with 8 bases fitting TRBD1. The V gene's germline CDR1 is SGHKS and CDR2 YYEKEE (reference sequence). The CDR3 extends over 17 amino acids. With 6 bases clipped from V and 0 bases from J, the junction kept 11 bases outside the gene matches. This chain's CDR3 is CASTAPGQVSSGNTIYF. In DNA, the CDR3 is TGTGCCAGCACCGCACCGGGACAGGTAAGCTCTGGAAACACCATATATTTT.

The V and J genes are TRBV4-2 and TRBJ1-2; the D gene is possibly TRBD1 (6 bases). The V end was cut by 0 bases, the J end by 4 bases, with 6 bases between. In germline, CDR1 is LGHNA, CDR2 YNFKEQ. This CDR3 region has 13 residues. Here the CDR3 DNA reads TGTGCCAGCAGCCAAGAAGGGGGCTATGGCTACACCTTC. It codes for CASSQEGGYGYTF.

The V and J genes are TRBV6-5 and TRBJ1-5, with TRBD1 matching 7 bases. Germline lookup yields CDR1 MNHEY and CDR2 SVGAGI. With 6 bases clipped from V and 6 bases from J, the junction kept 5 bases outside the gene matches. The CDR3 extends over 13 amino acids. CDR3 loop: CASRQQGTQPQHF. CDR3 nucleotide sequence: TGTGCCAGCAGACAACAGGGGACTCAGCCCCAGCATTTT.

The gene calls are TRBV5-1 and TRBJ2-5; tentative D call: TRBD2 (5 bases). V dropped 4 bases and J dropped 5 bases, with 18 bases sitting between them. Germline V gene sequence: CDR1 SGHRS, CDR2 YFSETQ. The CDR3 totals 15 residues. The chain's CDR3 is CASSPTGVRWETQYF. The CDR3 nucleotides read TGCGCCAGCAGCCCCACCGGGGTGAGGTGGGAGACCCAGTACTTC.